The T cell receptor beta chain described here comes from a study of blood T cell repertoires in COVID-19. Recruits, aged roughly 18 to 95 years, lived in 24 US areas. V gave up 0 bases and J gave up 6 bases, with 17 bases separating them. Per the germline V gene, CDR1 is LNHDA and CDR2 is SQIVND (reference sequence). This CDR3 contains 16 residues. Per the study methods: Estimates of nucleated cell counts were drawn from the amplification of reference gene primers. Data came from immunoSEQ multiplex PCR; TCRdb stores just in-frame clones and leaves some out. That table furnishes V, J and clone size, whereas the DNA furnished D and trimming. This table has about 180,000 clones, about 90% appearing once.

Sequencing input: PBMCs or T cells enriched from blood (not recorded which). The V gene is TRBV19, the J gene TRBJ1-2; unclear D gene. The receptor comes from a human donor with acute COVID-19. The donor label of this sample is uncertain. The CDR3 DNA is TGTGCCAGTAGTATAGACCCCCCCCCTTCAGGCCATGGCTACACCTTC. This translates into CASSIDPPPSGHGYTF.